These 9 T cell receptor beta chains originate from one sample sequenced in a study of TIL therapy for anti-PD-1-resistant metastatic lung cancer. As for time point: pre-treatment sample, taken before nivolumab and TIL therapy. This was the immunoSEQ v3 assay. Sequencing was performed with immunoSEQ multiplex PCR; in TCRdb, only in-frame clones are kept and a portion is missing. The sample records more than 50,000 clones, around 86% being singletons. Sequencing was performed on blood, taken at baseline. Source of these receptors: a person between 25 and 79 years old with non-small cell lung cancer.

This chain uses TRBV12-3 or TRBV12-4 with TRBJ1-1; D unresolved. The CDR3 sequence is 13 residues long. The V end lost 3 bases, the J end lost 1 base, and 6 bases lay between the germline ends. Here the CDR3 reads CASSFTANTEAFF. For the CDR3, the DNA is TGTGCCAGCAGTTTTACAGCGAACACTGAAGCTTTCTTT.

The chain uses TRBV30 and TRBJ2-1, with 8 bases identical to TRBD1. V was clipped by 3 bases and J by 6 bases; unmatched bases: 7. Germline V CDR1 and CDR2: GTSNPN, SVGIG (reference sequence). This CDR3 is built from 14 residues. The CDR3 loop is CAWREKTGVNEQFF. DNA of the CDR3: TGTGCCTGGAGGGAAAAGACAGGGGTCAATGAGCAGTTCTTC.

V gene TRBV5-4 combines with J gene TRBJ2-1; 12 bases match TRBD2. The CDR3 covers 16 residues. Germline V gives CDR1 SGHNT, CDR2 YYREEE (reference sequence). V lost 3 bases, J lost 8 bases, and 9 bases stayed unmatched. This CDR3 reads CASSSKGLAGIDEQFF. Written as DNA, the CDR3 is TGTGCCAGCAGCTCGAAAGGACTAGCGGGAATTGATGAGCAGTTCTTC. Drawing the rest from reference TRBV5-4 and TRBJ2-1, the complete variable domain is ETGVTQSPTHLIKTRGQQVTLRCSSQSGHNTVSWYQQALGQGPQFIFQYYREEENGRGNFPPRFSGLQFPNYSSELNVNALELDDSALYLCASSSKGLAGIDEQFFGPGTRLTVL.

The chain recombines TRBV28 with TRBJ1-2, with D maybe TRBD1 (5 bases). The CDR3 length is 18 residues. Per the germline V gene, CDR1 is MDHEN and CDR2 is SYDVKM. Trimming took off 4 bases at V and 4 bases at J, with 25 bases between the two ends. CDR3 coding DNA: TGTGCCAGCAGTTCGGCAATCGTTGGGGGTCATAGGCCCTATGGCTACACCTTC. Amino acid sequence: CASSSAIVGGHRPYGYTF.

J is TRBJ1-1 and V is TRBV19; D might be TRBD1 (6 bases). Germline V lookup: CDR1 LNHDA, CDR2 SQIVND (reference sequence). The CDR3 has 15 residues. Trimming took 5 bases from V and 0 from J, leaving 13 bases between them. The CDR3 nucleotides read TGTGCCAGTAGTTCAACGACAGGCGTGAACACTGAAGCTTTCTTT. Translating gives CASSSTTGVNTEAFF. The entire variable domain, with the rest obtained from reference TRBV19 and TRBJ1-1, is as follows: DGGITQSPKYLFRKEGQNVTLSCEQNLNHDAMYWYRQDPGQGLRLIYYSQIVNDFQKGDIAEGYSVSREKKESFPLTVTSAQKNPTAFYLCASSSTTGVNTEAFFGQGTRLTVV.

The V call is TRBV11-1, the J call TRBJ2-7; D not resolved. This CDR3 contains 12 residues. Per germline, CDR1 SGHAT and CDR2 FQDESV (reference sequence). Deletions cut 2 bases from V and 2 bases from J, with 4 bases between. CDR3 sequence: CASSLLPYEQYF. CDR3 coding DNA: TGTGCCAGCAGCTTATTACCCTACGAGCAGTACTTC. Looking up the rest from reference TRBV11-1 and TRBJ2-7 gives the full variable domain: EAEVAQSPRYKITEKSQAVAFWCDPISGHATLYWYRQILGQGPELLVQFQDESVVDDSQLPKDRFSAERLKGVDSTLKIQPAELGDSAMYLCASSLLPYEQYFGPGTRLTVT.

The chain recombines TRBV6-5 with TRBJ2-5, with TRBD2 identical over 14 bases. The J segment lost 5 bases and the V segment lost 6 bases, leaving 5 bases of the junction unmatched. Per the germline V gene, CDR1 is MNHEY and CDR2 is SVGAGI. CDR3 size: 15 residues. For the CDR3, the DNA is TGTGCCAGCAGAGGACTAGCGGGAGGAGGGGAGACCCAGTACTTC. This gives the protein CASRGLAGGGETQYF.

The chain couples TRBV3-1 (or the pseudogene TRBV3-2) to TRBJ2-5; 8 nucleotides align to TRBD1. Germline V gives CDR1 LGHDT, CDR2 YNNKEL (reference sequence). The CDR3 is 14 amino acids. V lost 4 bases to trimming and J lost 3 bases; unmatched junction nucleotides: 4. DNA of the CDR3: TGTGCCAGCAGCCGGACAGGGTTGGAAGAGACCCAGTACTTC. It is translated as CASSRTGLEETQYF.

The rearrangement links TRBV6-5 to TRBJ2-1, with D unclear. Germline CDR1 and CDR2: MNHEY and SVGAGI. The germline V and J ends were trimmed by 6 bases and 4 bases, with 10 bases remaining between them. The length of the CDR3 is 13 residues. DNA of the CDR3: TGTGCCAGCAGCCCGAACGGTTACAATGAGCAGTTCTTC. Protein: CASSPNGYNEQFF.